This T cell receptor (beta chain) was captured in a study of CD8 T cells in Susac syndrome. Concerning this clonotype itself: Its antigen is not identified.

Findings and limits, study-wide: Regarding the TCR sequencing and HLA analysis, the study admitted that a relatively small number of individuals were involved.

After extraction with the RNeasy kit, roughly 0.5 to 1 ug of the RNA was reverse transcribed using random hexamers. By means of immunoSEQ multiplex PCR, TCR beta CDR3 spanning 54 Vbeta and 13 Jbeta underwent amplification. TCRdb reanalysed the immunoSEQ multiplex PCR reads using MiXCR and keeps one entry per CDR3 protein. The sample holds fewer than 65,000 distinct CDR3 sequences, more than 80% seen once. The germline V gene has CDR1 LNHDA and CDR2 SQIVND (reference sequence). V lost 0 bases to trimming and J lost 6 bases, with 14 bases between them. The CDR3 is made up of 15 amino acids. The gene calls are TRBV19 and TRBJ1-1; no definite D call. Sequencing was carried out using CD8+ T cells from PBMCs. This sequence originates from a human donor in good health. CDR3 sequence reads: CASSIDEESWPEAFF. The CDR3 bases are TGTGCCAGTAGTATAGATGAGGAGAGCTGGCCTGAAGCTTTCTTT.